The next 22 T cell receptor beta chains were all read from a single sample in a study of graft-versus-host responses after intestinal transplantation. No antigen has been assigned to these receptors. Some clones are missing from TCRdb's copy, which holds only in-frame ones; the method was immunoSEQ multiplex PCR. The data hold about 66,000 clones, with around 90% observed a single time. Sequences were derived from unstimulated CD8+ T cells sorted from spleen or lymph node cells, sampled before intestinal transplant. These TCRs come from a human donor who received an intestinal transplant.

The rearrangement uses TRBV5-1 and TRBJ1-5; D ambiguous. V gave up 0 bases and J gave up 4 bases, with 5 bases separating them. This CDR3 is built from 13 residues. The germline gives CDR1 SGHRS, CDR2 YFSETQ. The CDR3 DNA is TGCGCCAGCAGCTTGGATGAGAATCAGCCCCAGCATTTT. Protein: CASSLDENQPQHF.

The CDR3 DNA reads as TGTGCCAGTAGGGAGATTAACTATGGCTACACCTTC. Amino acids: CASREINYGYTF. The chain couples TRBV19 to TRBJ1-2; no clear D gene. This CDR3 contains 12 residues. Trimming shortened V by 6 bases and J by 1 base, and 6 bases separated the two germline ends. Germline V gene data show CDR1 as LNHDA and CDR2 as SQIVND (reference sequence).

The chain uses TRBV14 and TRBJ2-7; 10 positions match TRBD1. From germline, CDR1 is SGHDN and CDR2 FVKESK. The CDR3 totals 15 residues. Germline trimming cut 4 bases from V and 4 bases from J; bases unmatched to any gene: 7. The CDR3 region is CASSPGRDRGYEQYF. The CDR3, as DNA: TGTGCCAGCAGCCCGGGCCGGGACAGGGGTTACGAGCAGTACTTC.

The CDR3 DNA is TGTGCCAGCAGTTACTCGCCACGATCCGCGGATTCACCCCTCCACTTT. It translates to CASSYSPRSADSPLHF. V gene TRBV6-6 combines with J gene TRBJ1-6; D gene unclear. This CDR3 contains 16 residues. Trimming pared 0 bases from V and 8 bases from J, leaving 14 bases between. Germline CDR1 and CDR2: MNHNY and SVGAGI (reference sequence).

The rearrangement uses TRBV27 and TRBJ1-2; 10 positions match TRBD1. There are 18 residues in the CDR3. CDR1 and CDR2 from the germline V gene are MNHEY and SMNVEV (reference sequence). V was pared by 4 bases and J by 4 bases, with 15 bases of the junction left unmatched. The CDR3 bases are TGTGCCAGCAGTTCGATTAGACAGGGGGCTGATCCCGTCTATGGCTACACCTTC. The encoded protein is CASSSIRQGADPVYGYTF.

The rearrangement joins TRBV7-9 to TRBJ1-1, with D perhaps matching TRBD1 (5 bases). Germline-derived CDR1 and CDR2 are SEHNR and FQNEAQ (reference sequence). Trimming cost V 6 bases and J 6 bases, with 14 bases left between them. The CDR3 sequence is 13 residues long. In DNA, the CDR3 is TGTGCCAGCAGGCACGATACAGGCCCTGAAGCTTTCTTT. This sequence encodes CASRHDTGPEAFF.

The rearrangement links TRBV27 to TRBJ2-1, with 9 nucleotides matching TRBD2. Germline values: CDR1 MNHEY, CDR2 SMNVEV (reference sequence). The CDR3 consists of 13 residues. The junction had 5 bases not matched to a gene; V was cut back by 0 bases and J by 14 bases. CDR3 DNA sequence: TGTGCCAGCAGTTTATCCCTAGCGGGGTGGGAGTTCTTC. This sequence encodes CASSLSLAGWEFF.

This chain links TRBV10-1 with TRBJ1-1, with TRBD1 matching over 7 bases. This CDR3 is built from 14 residues. Germline loops: CDR1 WNHNN, CDR2 SYGVQD (reference sequence). The trim removed 2 bases at V and 7 bases at J, leaving 7 bases unmatched. The CDR3 sequence: CASSEGQASGEAFF. CDR3 sequence (DNA): TGCGCCAGCAGTGAGGGACAGGCCAGCGGTGAAGCTTTCTTT.

The V gene is TRBV19, the J gene TRBJ1-1; D not certain. The CDR3 loop spans 12 amino acids. The V end lost 7 bases, the J end lost 4 bases, and 10 bases lay between the germline ends. From germline, CDR1 is LNHDA and CDR2 SQIVND (reference sequence). The CDR3 loop is CASKPAGTEAFF. The CDR3 region has the DNA TGTGCCAGTAAACCGGCGGGCACTGAAGCTTTCTTT.

The chain recombines TRBV9 with TRBJ2-7; possibly TRBD1 for D (6 bases). This CDR3 has 14 amino acids. CDR1 and CDR2 from the germline V gene are SGDLS and YYNGEE. V shed 4 bases and J shed 2 bases, with 13 bases lying between them. CDR3 bases: TGTGCCAGCAGCTTACGACAGGCCCCCTACGAGCAGTACTTC. This gives the protein CASSLRQAPYEQYF.

The chain is built from TRBV5-1 and TRBJ2-5; tentatively, D is TRBD1 (6 bases). Deletions cut 3 bases from V and 2 bases from J, with 11 bases between. The CDR3 is 14 residues long. Germline V CDR1 and CDR2: SGHRS, YFSETQ. The CDR3 DNA follows: TGCGCCAGCAGCTACACAGGGTGGCAAGAGACCCAGTACTTC. Residues: CASSYTGWQETQYF.

This chain joins TRBV18 and TRBJ2-7, with TRBD1 matching 8 bases. With 3 bases clipped from V and 2 bases from J, the junction kept 3 bases outside the gene matches. CDR1 is KGHSH and CDR2 is LQKENI in the germline V gene. This CDR3 has 14 amino acids. CDR3 amino acids: CASSPGTGPYEQYF. The DNA of the CDR3 is TGTGCCAGCTCACCCGGGACAGGTCCCTACGAGCAGTACTTC.

The DNA for the CDR3 is TGTGCCAGCAGCCCCAACTATGGGGGGGATACGCAGTATTTT. Encoded protein: CASSPNYGGDTQYF. This chain connects TRBV5-6 to TRBJ2-3; D may be TRBD2 (6 bases). This CDR3 has 14 residues. V was trimmed by 4 bases and J by 6 bases, leaving 15 bases between them. Germline V gene sequence: CDR1 SGHDT, CDR2 YYEEEE.

The V call is TRBV7-9, the J call TRBJ2-5, with TRBD1 identical over 9 bases. Germline CDR1 reads SEHNR; CDR2 reads FQNEAQ (reference sequence). The CDR3 loop spans 16 amino acids. V was pared by 4 bases and J by 5 bases, with 11 bases of the junction left unmatched. The CDR3 nucleotides read TGTGCCAGCAGCTCCGGACAGGGGAGGGAGTGGGAGACCCAGTACTTC. Translating it yields CASSSGQGREWETQYF.

This sequence joins TRBV7-8 and TRBJ2-3; D may be TRBD1 (6 bases). From germline, CDR1 is SGHVS and CDR2 FQNEAQ. The CDR3 consists of 15 residues. Trimming cost V 0 bases and J 2 bases, with 9 bases left between them. CDR3 DNA sequence: TGTGCCAGCAGCTTAGCGGACAGATTCACAGATACGCAGTATTTT. It is translated as CASSLADRFTDTQYF.

This chain uses TRBV7-6 with TRBJ1-1; D is unresolved. Germline V gene data show CDR1 as SGHVS and CDR2 as FNYEAQ. The CDR3 runs to 15 residues. V dropped 4 bases and J dropped 1 base, with 13 bases sitting between them. CDR3 in DNA: TGTGCCAGCAGCTCCATCCTATTCTGGAACACTGAAGCTTTCTTT. Protein product: CASSSILFWNTEAFF.

The chain employs TRBV27 and TRBJ1-5; weak D call: TRBD1 (6 bases). CDR1 and CDR2 (germline): MNHEY, SMNVEV (reference sequence). The V end was cut by 7 bases, the J end by 1 base, with 14 bases between. The CDR3 contains 15 residues. DNA for the CDR3: TGTGCCAGCAAAGCGAGCAGGGGAAGCAATCAGCCCCAGCATTTT. Protein: CASKASRGSNQPQHF.

The chain has TRBV12-2 and TRBJ1-2; no check of the table's D call, TRBD1, against the DNA was made. TRBV12-2 is a recognized pseudogene. The CDR3 contains 18 residues. The CDR3 DNA reads TGTGCAAGTCGCTCCAACCGGGACAGGGTGGATGGAATCTATGGCTACACCTTC. This codes for CASRSNRDRVDGIYGYTF.

This rearrangement joins TRBV6-5 to TRBJ1-2, with 7 bases matching TRBD1. CDR1 is MNHEY and CDR2 is SVGAGI in the germline V gene. V gave up 5 bases and J gave up 7 bases; unmatched junction bases: 4. There are 12 residues in the CDR3. The CDR3 coding sequence is TGTGCCAGCAGTACAGGGGTGGGTGGCTACACCTTC. The encoded protein is CASSTGVGGYTF.

The chain combines TRBV5-4 with TRBJ2-3; 8 nucleotides line up with TRBD2. With 2 bases clipped from V and 1 base from J, the junction kept 3 bases outside the gene matches. The germline V gene has CDR1 SGHNT and CDR2 YYREEE (reference sequence). This CDR3 comprises 15 residues. The CDR3 spells CASSFGGERTDTQYF. The CDR3 nucleotides read TGTGCCAGCAGCTTCGGGGGGGAGCGCACAGATACGCAGTATTTT.

The chain combines TRBV13 with TRBJ1-2; the match to TRBD1 covers 8 bases. Germline CDR1 and CDR2: PRHDT and FYEKMQ (reference sequence). The CDR3 is made up of 17 amino acids. V lost 5 bases and J lost 3; bases outside the gene matches: 14. The CDR3 nucleotides are TGTGCCAGCAGCGGGCAACCCACAGGGGGGTGGGACTATGGCTACACCTTC. Amino acids: CASSGQPTGGWDYGYTF. The complete variable domain, with remaining parts taken from reference TRBV13 and TRBJ1-2, reads AAGVIQSPRHLIKEKRETATLKCYPIPRHDTVYWYQQGPGQDPQFLISFYEKMQSDKGSIPDRFSAQQFSDYHSELNMSSLELGDSALYFCASSGQPTGGWDYGYTFGSGTRLTVV.

This sequence joins TRBV5-4 and TRBJ1-2; 7 bases fit TRBD1. V was clipped by 4 bases and J by 2 bases; unmatched bases: 11. This CDR3 has 16 amino acids. In germline, CDR1 is SGHNT, CDR2 YYREEE (reference sequence). The CDR3 DNA reads as TGTGCCAGCAGCCACCTGGGGACAGCAGGAAACTATGGCTACACCTTC. This sequence encodes CASSHLGTAGNYGYTF.